Listed below are T cell receptor beta chains from one sample, sequenced in a study of T cell responses to AZD1222 COVID-19 vaccine. Profiling relied on immunoSEQ multiplex PCR, and the TCRdb table lists in-frame clones only, not all of them. The table records about 100,000 clones, about 88% of them present only once. Specimen: peripheral blood, collected on day 0 of AZD1222 vaccination. The receptors shown here come from an adult in good health. Each CDR3 is given with its conserved first and last residue. D genes are given only for firm matches. Only some rows state a clone size, as once, few, many or a class for expanded clones.

cdr3_nt cdr3_aa j_call clone_size d_call v_call
TGTGCCAGCAGTTTCCCGGTTGAGGCAAACACTGAAGCTTTCTTT CASSFPVEANTEAFF TRBJ1-1 NA NA TRBV27
TGCGCCTGCTGTGGGGAGGGTGTTGAAGCTTTCTTT CACCGEGVEAFF TRBJ1-1 NA NA TRBV10-1
TGTGCCAGCAGCTATAGTGACAGAGACACCGGGGAGCTGTTTTTT CASSYSDRDTGELFF TRBJ2-2 NA NA TRBV5-4
TGTGCCAGTAGCCGGGACAGACTTAACTATGGCTACACCTTC CASSRDRLNYGYTF TRBJ1-2 few TRBD1 TRBV19
TGTGCCAGCAGAGATCAGACAGGGGCGGGGGAGCAGTACTTC CASRDQTGAGEQYF TRBJ2-7 NA TRBD1 TRBV28
TGTGCCAGCAGTTTTGTAGCGGGAGGGCCCAGAAACACCGGGGAGCTGTTTTTT CASSFVAGGPRNTGELFF TRBJ2-2 NA TRBD2 TRBV28
TGTGCCTGGAGTGTTACAGGGGGAGCATACGAGCAGTACTTC CAWSVTGGAYEQYF TRBJ2-7 NA TRBD1 TRBV30
TGTGCCAGCAGCCCGGGGGAGGGTTATCAGCCCCAGCATTTT CASSPGEGYQPQHF TRBJ1-5 NA NA TRBV7-2
TGTGCCAGCAGTGAAACGGGACAGGGAGGCACTGAAGCTTTCTTT CASSETGQGGTEAFF TRBJ1-1 NA TRBD1 TRBV6-1
TGCGCCAGCAGCCCTACGACTAGCGGGAGTGGCGAGCAGTACTTC CASSPTTSGSGEQYF TRBJ2-7 few TRBD2 TRBV5-1
TGTGCCAGTAGCGGGAGCGCCGGGGAGCTGTTTTTT CASSGSAGELFF TRBJ2-2 NA TRBD2 TRBV18
TGTGCCAGCAGCTTATATAGCGGGAGGGCCTCGAGTTTGGAGCAGTACTTC CASSLYSGRASSLEQYF TRBJ2-7 NA TRBD2 TRBV7-2
TGTGCCAGCAGTCCCCGACGTTCACAGATTAGCAATCAGCCCCAGCATTTT CASSPRRSQISNQPQHF TRBJ1-5 once NA TRBV6-2/TRBV6-3
TGTGCCAGCAGCTCAGGGGACAGGGGTAACTATGGCTACACCTTC CASSSGDRGNYGYTF TRBJ1-2 once TRBD1 TRBV7-9
TGCGCCAGCAGCTTTTCGGGGACAGACCATGGCTACACCTTC CASSFSGTDHGYTF TRBJ1-2 NA TRBD1 TRBV5-1
TGTGCCTGGTCCTCCGCGGGCGGCCCATATAGCAATCAGCCCCAGCATTTT CAWSSAGGPYSNQPQHF TRBJ1-5 NA NA TRBV30
TGTGCCACGACACCTCACCTCAGCTCCTACAATGAGCAGTTCTTC CATTPHLSSYNEQFF TRBJ2-1 NA NA TRBV6-6
TGTGCCAGCAGTTACCGGACAGGGTTGAGGGCCAATGGCTACACCTTC CASSYRTGLRANGYTF TRBJ1-2 NA TRBD1 TRBV5-6
TGTGCCAGCAGCTCGGGTGGGACTAGCGGGACGGAGACGCAGTATTTT CASSSGGTSGTETQYF TRBJ2-3 once TRBD2 TRBV5-8
TGCAGCGTAGGATTTACAGGGGGCTCCTACGAGCAGTACTTC CSVGFTGGSYEQYF TRBJ2-7 NA TRBD1 TRBV29-1
TGTGCCAGCAGTATGACAGTCAACAATCAGCCCCAGCATTTT CASSMTVNNQPQHF TRBJ1-5 NA NA TRBV6-5
TGTGCCAGCAGTTCCGTATCCGGCGGGGGGGGTCGGGAGCAGTACTTC CASSSVSGGGGREQYF TRBJ2-7 NA TRBD2 TRBV6-5
TGTGCCACCGGGGGGGTTAGTAAGGGGTTAATAGAGGATGGCTACACCTTC CATGGVSKGLIEDGYTF TRBJ1-2 NA NA TRBV19
TGTGCCAGCAGTCTTGGGTTTAGCAATCAGCCCCAGCATTTT CASSLGFSNQPQHF TRBJ1-5 NA NA TRBV28
TGCGCCAGCAGCCCCATAGGCAGGCGGGCTAATGAAAAACTGTTTTTT CASSPIGRRANEKLFF TRBJ1-4 NA NA TRBV4-1
TGTGCCAGCAGTTTACGGGGCAGGGAGGCGGTCGGCTACACCTTC CASSLRGREAVGYTF TRBJ1-2 NA NA TRBV28
TGTGCCAGCAGCGACAGGGAGTCTGGGGCCAACGTCCTGACTTTC CASSDRESGANVLTF TRBJ2-6 NA TRBD1 TRBV6-5
TGCGCCAGCAGCTCCTTCCGGACAGGGGGCGTCCAAGGGGAGACCCAGTACTTC CASSSFRTGGVQGETQYF TRBJ2-5 NA TRBD1 TRBV5-1
TGTGCCAGCTCCCGGGGCCCAGAGGCTTTCTTT CASSRGPEAFF TRBJ1-1 NA NA TRBV27
TGTGCCAGGTATAGGTATGGGACAGGGCGCAATCAGCCCCAGCATTTT CARYRYGTGRNQPQHF TRBJ1-5 NA TRBD1 TRBV6-4
TGTGCCAGCAGCCTAGGACACAGGGGTGGGGAAGGCTACACCTTC CASSLGHRGGEGYTF TRBJ1-2 NA TRBD1 TRBV9
NA CASSSSREGRYNEQFF TRBJ2-1 NA NA TRBV28
TGCGCCAGCAGCTTTGACGAGACCCAGTACTTC CASSFDETQYF TRBJ2-5 few NA TRBV5-1
TGTGCCAGCTCCCGGGCTAGCGGGAGATTGGAGACCCAGTACTTC CASSRASGRLETQYF TRBJ2-5 NA TRBD2 TRBV18
TGTGCCAGCAGCTTAGAAGCGGGGGCCTACGAGCAGTACTTC CASSLEAGAYEQYF TRBJ2-7 NA TRBD2 TRBV7-2
TGTGCCATCAGGGCCGGACAGGGGAGAACTGAAGCTTTCTTT CAIRAGQGRTEAFF TRBJ1-1 NA TRBD1 TRBV10-3
TGTGCCAGCTCACAAATGGACAGTGTGGGGGAGACTTTCTTT CASSQMDSVGETFF TRBJ1-1 NA NA TRBV18
TGTGCCAGTAGTACGGGACAATTTGGAGCTTTCTTT CASSTGQFGAFF TRBJ1-1 NA NA TRBV19
TGCGCCAGCAGCTTGGATAGAAACACTGAAGCTTTCTTT CASSLDRNTEAFF TRBJ1-1 NA NA TRBV5-1
TGCAGCGTCAGGGGTTTGCAGGGGCCTGCAACTAATGAAAAACTGTTTTTT CSVRGLQGPATNEKLFF TRBJ1-4 once NA TRBV29-1
TGTGCCAGCAGTTTGGGGGGACAGGGAGACTATGGCTACACCTTC CASSLGGQGDYGYTF TRBJ1-2 NA TRBD1 TRBV28
TGTGCCAGCCTCTCGACAGATACCTACGAGCAGTACTTC CASLSTDTYEQYF TRBJ2-7 NA NA TRBV4-2
TGTGCCACCAGCAGGGTTAGCGGGAGGGCGGCCTACGAGCAGTACTTC CATSRVSGRAAYEQYF TRBJ2-7 NA TRBD2 TRBV15
TGTGCCAGCAGCTTAGGGGACCTCTCGATTTATCACTATGGCTACACCTTC CASSLGDLSIYHYGYTF TRBJ1-2 NA NA TRBV7-2
TGTGCCAGCAGTGACTCACCGGACTCTCCCTACGAGCAGTACTTC CASSDSPDSPYEQYF TRBJ2-7 NA NA TRBV6-4
TGTGCCAGCAGTGATTATCCGTCAAGGGCCAATCAGCCCCAGCATTTT CASSDYPSRANQPQHF TRBJ1-5 NA NA TRBV28
TGTGCCAGCAGTGCATCCTACGAGCAGTACTTC CASSASYEQYF TRBJ2-7 once NA TRBV6-2/TRBV6-3
TGTGCCAGTAGTATAGGGGGCCGGAGCAATCAGCCCCAGCATTTT CASSIGGRSNQPQHF TRBJ1-5 NA NA TRBV19
TGTGCCAGCTCACCTGCGGGACTAGCGGGAGTCAGCGGGGAGCTGTTTTTT CASSPAGLAGVSGELFF TRBJ2-2 NA TRBD2 TRBV18
TGTGCCAGTCGTGACGGCGACCACAGGAACACTGAAGCTTTCTTT CASRDGDHRNTEAFF TRBJ1-1 NA NA TRBV19
TGTGCCATCAGTGTGCGGGAGAGGCGGAACAATGAGCAGTTCTTC CAISVRERRNNEQFF TRBJ2-1 NA TRBD2 TRBV10-3
TGTGCCAGCAGTTACGGGGCAGCCAGTGAAGCTTTCTTT CASSYGAASEAFF TRBJ1-1 NA NA TRBV6-5
TGTGCCAGCGGTGTAGCGGCCTACGAGCAGTACTTC CASGVAAYEQYF TRBJ2-7 NA NA TRBV2
TGTGCCAGCTCACCGGGACAGGGAAACACAGATACGCAGTATTTT CASSPGQGNTDTQYF TRBJ2-3 NA TRBD1 TRBV18
TGTGCCAGCAGGGAAACGGGAGCAGCGGGGCAGCCCCAGCATTTT CASRETGAAGQPQHF TRBJ1-5 NA NA TRBV28